This TCR beta chain stems from a study of control samples from healthy donors and cancer patients. Trimming took 5 bases from V and 6 from J; bases not matched to a gene: 6. The CDR3 is 13 residues long. CDR1 is SQVTM and CDR2 is ANQGSEA in the germline V gene. The table came from immunoSEQ multiplex PCR; TCRdb's copy has only in-frame clones and leaves some out. This table holds 150,000 to 200,000 clones, roughly 90% found once. Sequencing was done on a sample of blood. The source is a woman aged 45-59 years in good health. The rearrangement uses TRBV29-1 and TRBJ2-1, with TRBD1 matching over 8 bases. CDR3 DNA sequence: TGCAGCGTTAACGCAGGGGGCGGCAATGAGCAGTTCTTC. This gives the protein CSVNAGGGNEQFF.